This TCR beta chain was sequenced in a study of response to subunit inactivated influenza vaccine. This clonotype was detected a few times. Its target is unknown. TCRdb re-derived calls from the RT-PCR reads in MiXCR, one entry per CDR3 protein. Among about 530,000 distinct CDR3 sequences listed, 12% were seen once. This CDR3 has 16 amino acids. Study-wide points: Authors suggested each seasonal influenza vaccination recruits few new T cells.

J is TRBJ2-7 and V is TRBV21-1. TRBV21-1 is annotated as a pseudogene. The sample here was PBMCs from blood, taken on the day of vaccination. This sequence was found in a man aged 50 to 59 who received an inactivated influenza vaccine. The CDR3 loop is CASSKVSTASSYEQYF. In DNA form, the CDR3 reads TGTGCCAGCAGCAAAGTATCGACGGCTAGCTCCTACGAGCAGTACTTC.